This T cell receptor beta chain was found in a study of CD8+CD57+ T cells in acquired aplastic anemia. Study details: CD4+ and CD8+ cells, once sorted, gave DNA averaging 3.2 ug. Study findings and constraints: Common to patients and controls were around 30 CD8+ CDR3 sequences. Patients did not significantly differ from controls in CD8+ Simpson's diversity.

It was genomic DNA that served as the template for profiling TCR beta VDJ and CDR3. TCRdb ran MiXCR on the reads and lists one entry per CDR3 protein. The sample includes under 250,000 distinct CDR3 sequences, around 32% seen only once; the top ten take 0.95% to 1.3%. This clonotype was recorded many times. Its antigen remains unidentified. This TCR derives from a human donor in good health, serving as a control. The sample comprised sorted CD4+, CD8+, or CD8+CD57+ T cells (not recorded which) from PBMCs.

Here the CDR3 DNA reads TGTGCCAGCAGTTACTCGGGACTAGCGGGTTGGTACCAAGAGACCCAGTACTTC. Protein product: CASSYSGLAGWYQETQYF. V gene TRBV6-6 combines with J gene TRBJ2-5, with 12 bases identical to TRBD2. The CDR3 sequence is 18 residues long. Trimming took 0 bases from V and 0 from J; bases not matched to a gene: 5. Germline CDR1 is MNHNY and CDR2 is SVGAGI (reference sequence).